This T cell receptor (beta chain) appears in the sequencing data of a study of post-analysis software for immune sequencing data. V lost 6 bases and J 1 base, leaving 16 bases between the germline ends. CDR1 and CDR2 (germline): WSHSY, SAAADI. The CDR3 sequence is 16 residues long. A word on this clonotype: No antigen is known for it.

Findings and caveats of the study: Diversity measured as normalized Chao1 was significantly lower in multiple sclerosis patients than in controls. Samples made in the same batch grouped tightly together by F measure. Higher frequency in patients than in controls was seen for 5 or 6 TRBV segments, with TRBV5-6, TRBV5-1 and TRBV20-1 among them.

cDNA libraries for TCR beta contained unique molecular identifiers. It was from approximately 0.91 to 9.4 million T cells that approximately 500,000 cDNA molecules came. TCRdb called the PCR reads again in MiXCR, with one record for every CDR3 protein. The repertoire consists of roughly 800,000 distinct CDR3 sequences, with 53% occurring once and the leading ten covering over 4%. This sequence was found in a girl between 5 and 17 years old with multiple sclerosis. The chain couples TRBV10-2 to TRBJ1-5; D is undetermined. The sequenced sample was blood. The CDR3 sequence: CASSGLGERSNQPQHF. CDR3 nucleotides: TGCGCCAGCAGCGGGTTGGGTGAAAGGAGCAATCAGCCCCAGCATTTT.